What follows are 5 T cell receptor beta chains derived from one specimen sequenced in a study of PD-1 blockade in classical Hodgkin lymphoma. The assay was immunoSEQ multiplex PCR, and TCRdb's table has in-frame clones only and misses some. The table has approximately 17,000 clones, 60% to 75% seen once. As for time point: cycle 4 day 1 (C4D1), after 6 weeks of nivolumab. All trial patients relapsed after autologous stem cell transplantation. Sequenced here: peripheral blood mononuclear cells (PBMCs), sampled before the fourth cycle of nivolumab. These receptors were taken from a human donor with classical Hodgkin lymphoma.

The gene calls are TRBV12-1 and TRBJ2-1; the D segment call TRBD2 is taken from the table without a DNA check. TRBV12-1 counts as a pseudogene. This CDR3 is 18 amino acids long. In nucleotides, the CDR3 is TGTGCCAGCAGCCCCGGAAGGCCGGGACTAGCGGGACTGGATGAGCAGTTCTTC. Encoded protein: CASSPGRPGLAGLDEQFF.

J is TRBJ2-2 and V is TRBV18; D is ambiguous. CDR3 length: 16 amino acids. V was pared by 4 bases and J by 0 bases, with 12 bases between. Germline lookup yields CDR1 KGHSH and CDR2 LQKENI. Here the CDR3 reads CASSLRTATNTGELFF. CDR3 nucleotide sequence: TGTGCCAGCTCACTTCGGACGGCTACGAACACCGGGGAGCTGTTTTTT.

The chain has TRBV27 and TRBJ1-1; D is possibly TRBD1 (6 bases). The V end was cut by 4 bases, the J end by 0 bases, with 30 bases between. CDR1 is MNHEY, CDR2 SMNVEV, per germline (reference sequence). This CDR3 is 21 amino acids long. The CDR3 is CASSSHPLGEGGTSMNTEAFF. CDR3 nucleotides: TGTGCCAGCAGTTCACACCCCCTGGGAGAGGGGGGTACCTCCATGAACACTGAAGCTTTCTTT.

V gene TRBV5-1 combines with J gene TRBJ2-7; tentatively, D is TRBD2 (6 bases). CDR1 is SGHRS and CDR2 is YFSETQ in the germline V gene. The CDR3 sequence is 14 residues long. Trimming pared 6 bases from V and 2 bases from J, leaving 15 bases between. The CDR3 region is CASTSSAGAYEQYF. The CDR3 DNA sequence: TGCGCCAGCACCTCCTCAGCGGGCGCCTACGAGCAGTACTTC. Drawing the rest from reference TRBV5-1 and TRBJ2-7, the complete variable domain is KAGVTQTPRYLIKTRGQQVTLSCSPISGHRSVSWYQQTPGQGLQFLFEYFSETQRNKGNFPGRFSGRQFSNSRSEMNVSTLELGDSALYLCASTSSAGAYEQYFGPGTRLTVT.

The table lists this clone with a few counts. The rearrangement links TRBV6-5 to TRBJ2-7; D perhaps matches TRBD1 (5 bases). Trimming removed 6 bases from V and 2 bases from J, with 11 bases in between. Germline assignment: CDR1 MNHEY and CDR2 SVGAGI. The CDR3 sequence is 13 residues long. The CDR3 reads CASSPDIPYEQYF. The CDR3 nucleotides are TGTGCCAGCAGCCCGGACATTCCCTACGAGCAGTACTTC.